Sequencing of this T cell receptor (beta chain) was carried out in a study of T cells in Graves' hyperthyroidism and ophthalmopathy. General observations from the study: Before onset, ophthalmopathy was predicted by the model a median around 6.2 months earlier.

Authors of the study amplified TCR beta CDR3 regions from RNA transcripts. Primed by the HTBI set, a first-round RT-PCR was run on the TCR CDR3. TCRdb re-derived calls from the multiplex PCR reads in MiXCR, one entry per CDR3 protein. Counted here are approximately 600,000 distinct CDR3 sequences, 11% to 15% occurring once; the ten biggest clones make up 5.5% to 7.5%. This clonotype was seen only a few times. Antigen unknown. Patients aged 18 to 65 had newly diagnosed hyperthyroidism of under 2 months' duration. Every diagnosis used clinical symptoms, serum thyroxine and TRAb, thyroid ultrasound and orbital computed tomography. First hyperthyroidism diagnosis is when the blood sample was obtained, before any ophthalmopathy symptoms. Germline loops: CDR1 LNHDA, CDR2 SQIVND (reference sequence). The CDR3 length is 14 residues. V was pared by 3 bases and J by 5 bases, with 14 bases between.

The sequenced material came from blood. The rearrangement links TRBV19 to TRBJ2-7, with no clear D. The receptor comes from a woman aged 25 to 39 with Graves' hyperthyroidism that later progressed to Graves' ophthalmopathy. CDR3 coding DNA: TGTGCCAGTAGTATCCCCCTTAATAGTGACGAGCAGTACTTC. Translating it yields CASSIPLNSDEQYF.